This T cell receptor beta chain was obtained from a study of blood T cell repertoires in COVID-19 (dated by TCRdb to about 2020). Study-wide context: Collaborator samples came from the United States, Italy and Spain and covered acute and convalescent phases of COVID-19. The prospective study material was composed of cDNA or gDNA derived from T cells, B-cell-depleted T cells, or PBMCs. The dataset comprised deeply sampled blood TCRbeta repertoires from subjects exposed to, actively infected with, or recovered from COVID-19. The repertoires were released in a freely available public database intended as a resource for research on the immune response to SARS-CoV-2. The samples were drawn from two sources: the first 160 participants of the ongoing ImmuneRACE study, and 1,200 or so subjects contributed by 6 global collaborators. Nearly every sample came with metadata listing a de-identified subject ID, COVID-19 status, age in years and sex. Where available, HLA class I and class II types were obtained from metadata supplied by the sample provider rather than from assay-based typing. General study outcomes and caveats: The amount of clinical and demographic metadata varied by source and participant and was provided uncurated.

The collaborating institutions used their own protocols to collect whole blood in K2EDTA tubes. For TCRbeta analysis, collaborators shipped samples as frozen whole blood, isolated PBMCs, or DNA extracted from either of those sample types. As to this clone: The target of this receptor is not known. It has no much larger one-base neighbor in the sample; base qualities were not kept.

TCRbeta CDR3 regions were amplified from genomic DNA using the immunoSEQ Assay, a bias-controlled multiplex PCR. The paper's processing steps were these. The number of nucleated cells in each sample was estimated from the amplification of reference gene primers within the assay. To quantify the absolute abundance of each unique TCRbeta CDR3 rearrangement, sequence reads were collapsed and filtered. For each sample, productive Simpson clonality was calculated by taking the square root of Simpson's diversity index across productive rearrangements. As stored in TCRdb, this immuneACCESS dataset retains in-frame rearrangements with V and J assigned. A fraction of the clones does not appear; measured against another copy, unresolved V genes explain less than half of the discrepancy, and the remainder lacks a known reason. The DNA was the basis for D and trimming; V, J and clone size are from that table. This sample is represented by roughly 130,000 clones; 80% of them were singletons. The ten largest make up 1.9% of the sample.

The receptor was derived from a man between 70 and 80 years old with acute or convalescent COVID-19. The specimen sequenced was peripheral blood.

The CDR3 protein is CASRLQQANTGELFF. The base sequence is TGCGCCAGCAGGTTACAACAGGCGAACACCGGGGAGCTGTTTTTT. The V and J genes are TRBV5-1 and TRBJ2-2; a tentative D call is TRBD1 (5 bases match). From cysteine to phenylalanine, the CDR3 is 15 amino acids long. Just the 45-base CDR3 DNA is kept, in frame starting at base 1. V and J are truncated by 5 bases and 0 bases respectively, leaving an intervening sequence of 11 bases. The germline V gene specifies SGHRS as CDR1 and YFSETQ as CDR2.